Below, 27 T cell receptor beta chains from the same sample are listed, as sequenced in a study of response to subunit inactivated influenza vaccine. Using its own MiXCR run on the RT-PCR reads, TCRdb lists one record per CDR3 protein. The table records over 800,000 distinct CDR3 sequences, about 20% of them present only once. The specimen was PBMCs from blood, collected 4 to 6 days after vaccination. These receptors all come from a man aged 50 to 59 who received an inactivated influenza vaccine.

This clonotype was detected a few times. The chain employs TRBV6-1 and TRBJ2-7, with TRBD2 as a possible D gene (6 bases). Germline V gene data show CDR1 as MNHNS and CDR2 as SASEGT. The CDR3 runs to 15 residues. Trimming took off 0 bases at V and 6 bases at J, with 15 bases between the two ends. The CDR3 DNA is TGTGCCAGCAGTGAAGCGCAGTCGGGAGTAGGCGAGCAGTACTTC. This translates into CASSEAQSGVGEQYF.

J is TRBJ2-3 and V is TRBV20-1; D is uncertain. Germline CDR1 is DFQATT and CDR2 is SNEGSKA (reference sequence). V lost 0 bases to trimming and J lost 0 bases, with 10 bases between them. This CDR3 spans 15 amino acids. The CDR3 DNA sequence: TGCAGTGCTAGAGACTCTTTGCGGAGCACAGATACGCAGTATTTT. Its translation: CSARDSLRSTDTQYF.

This clonotype was picked up a small number of times. The chain has TRBV7-2 and TRBJ2-7; D is unclear. The CDR3 spans 14 residues. V lost 5 bases to trimming and J lost 0 bases, with 11 bases between them. Germline assignment: CDR1 SGHTA and CDR2 FQGNSA. The CDR3 DNA reads as TGTGCCAGCAGCCAGCCCCTTAGCTCCTACGAGCAGTACTTC. The encoded protein is CASSQPLSSYEQYF.

This clonotype occurred once. This rearrangement joins TRBV9 to TRBJ2-2, with a tentative D call TRBD1 (5 bases). Germline lookup yields CDR1 SGDLS and CDR2 YYNGEE. Deletions cut 4 bases from V and 1 base from J, with 17 bases between. The CDR3 is 17 residues long. CDR3 coding DNA: TGTGCCAGCAGCCAAGGGATTGGGGCATGGAACACCGGGGAGCTGTTTTTT. This gives the protein CASSQGIGAWNTGELFF.

The chain combines TRBV28 with TRBJ2-5, with 8 bases matching TRBD1. Trimming at V came to 3 bases and at J to 4 bases, leaving 4 bases not matched to a gene. The CDR3 totals 14 residues. Germline loops: CDR1 MDHEN, CDR2 SYDVKM. DNA of the CDR3: TGTGCCAGCAGTTTTCAGGGGGCAGTAGAGACCCAGTACTTC. Translated, it gives CASSFQGAVETQYF.

This clonotype came up a few times. V gene TRBV4-3 combines with J gene TRBJ2-5; D perhaps matches TRBD1 (6 bases). The CDR3 has 15 residues. Per germline, CDR1 LGHNA and CDR2 YSLEER. V lost 0 bases to trimming and J lost 5 bases, with 13 bases between them. Here the CDR3 DNA reads TGCGCCAGCAGCCAAGATTCAGGGGCGGAGGAGACCCAGTACTTC. It codes for CASSQDSGAEETQYF.

The rearrangement links TRBV18 to TRBJ1-4; D is undetermined. Looked up from germline, CDR1 is KGHSH and CDR2 is LQKENI. The CDR3 extends over 17 amino acids. V was trimmed by 4 bases and J by 2 bases, leaving 17 bases between them. In nucleotides, the CDR3 is TGTGCCAGCTCACTACGCCTACTGACGGATACTAATGAAAAACTGTTTTTT. It yields the protein CASSLRLLTDTNEKLFF.

This rearrangement joins TRBV20-1 to TRBJ1-1; D uncertain. Between the trimmed V and J ends, which lost 3 bases and 8 bases, there was a span of 10 bases. Germline loops: CDR1 DFQATT, CDR2 SNEGSKA (reference sequence). This CDR3 region has 11 residues. The CDR3 sequence is CSASQSVEAFF. CDR3 DNA: TGCAGTGCTAGTCAGAGCGTGGAAGCTTTCTTT.

This clonotype was seen more than once but under ten times. This rearrangement joins TRBV9 to TRBJ2-1, with D possibly being TRBD1 (5 bases). This CDR3 spans 15 amino acids. CDR1 and CDR2 (germline): SGDLS, YYNGEE. V dropped 0 bases and J dropped 2 bases, with 9 bases sitting between them. The CDR3 sequence is CASSVDEGAYNEQFF. The DNA of the CDR3 is TGTGCCAGCAGCGTAGATGAAGGGGCCTACAATGAGCAGTTCTTC.

This clonotype was found a few times. The chain is built from TRBV15 and TRBJ1-1, with 10 positions matching TRBD1. The CDR3 length is 14 residues. Trimming at V came to 3 bases and at J to 4 bases, leaving 2 bases not matched to a gene. From germline, CDR1 is LNHNV and CDR2 YYDKDF (reference sequence). The CDR3 spells CATSSRDRGTEAFF. The CDR3 coding sequence is TGTGCCACCAGCAGCCGGGACAGGGGCACTGAAGCTTTCTTT.

This clonotype has ten or more counts. The chain recombines TRBV2 with TRBJ2-3; 11 bases are a match to TRBD2. J gave up 0 bases and V 1 base, and 12 bases lay outside the gene matches. Germline-derived CDR1 and CDR2 are SNHLY and FYNNEI. The CDR3 sequence is 20 residues long. The DNA of the CDR3 is TGTGCCAGCAGTGAAGGACATGACTCGAGGACTAGCGGGAGCACAGATACGCAGTATTTT. Amino acids: CASSEGHDSRTSGSTDTQYF.

This sequence joins TRBV5-1 and TRBJ1-1; D remains ambiguous. The CDR3 is made up of 13 amino acids. Germline V gene data show CDR1 as SGHRS and CDR2 as YFSETQ. Trimming removed 5 bases at V and 12 bases at J, with 20 bases between. This CDR3 is CASSSDIGGRTFF. DNA of the CDR3: TGCGCCAGCAGTTCCGATATCGGCGGGAGGACTTTCTTT. Combining the CDR3 with reference TRBV5-1 and TRBJ1-1 gives the whole variable domain KAGVTQTPRYLIKTRGQQVTLSCSPISGHRSVSWYQQTPGQGLQFLFEYFSETQRNKGNFPGRFSGRQFSNSRSEMNVSTLELGDSALYLCASSSDIGGRTFFGQGTRLTVV.

This clonotype was found a few times. The chain couples TRBV12-3 or TRBV12-4 to TRBJ1-2; 7 positions agree with TRBD1. The V gene end was trimmed by 6 bases and the J gene end by 8 bases; junction bases not matched to a gene: 9. The CDR3 loop spans 13 amino acids. The CDR3 DNA follows: TGTGCCAGCAGACTCGGGACAGCCGAGGGCTACACCTTC. This translates into CASRLGTAEGYTF.

The chain joins TRBV7-8 to TRBJ2-1; D might be TRBD1 (5 bases). The V and J ends lost 8 bases and 2 bases respectively, with 13 bases between them. From germline, CDR1 is SGHVS and CDR2 FQNEAQ. The CDR3 has 14 residues. DNA of the CDR3: TGTGCCAGCGGGTTAGGCAGGGCCTACAATGAGCAGTTCTTC. Its protein is CASGLGRAYNEQFF.

This sequence joins TRBV27 and TRBJ1-1; a weak D match, TRBD1 (5 bases). Trimming shortened V by 5 bases and J by 1 base, and 14 bases separated the two germline ends. The V gene's germline CDR1 is MNHEY and CDR2 SMNVEV (reference sequence). CDR3 size: 15 residues. Here the CDR3 DNA reads TGTGCCAGCAGTCCACCAGGGATTACGAACACTGAAGCTTTCTTT. It is translated as CASSPPGITNTEAFF.

The V and J genes are TRBV7-2 and TRBJ2-2; possibly TRBD2 for D (5 bases). Trimming cost V 4 bases and J 7 bases, with 13 bases left between them. The CDR3 is made up of 14 amino acids. CDR1 and CDR2 (germline): SGHTA, FQGNSA. As DNA, the CDR3 is TGTGCCAGCAGCTCCCAGCGGCTCGTCGGGGAGCTGTTTTTT. This sequence encodes CASSSQRLVGELFF.

This clonotype showed up many times. This chain uses TRBV29-1 with TRBJ1-1, with 10 positions matching TRBD1. The junction had 4 bases not matched to a gene; V was cut back by 6 bases and J by 3 bases. The CDR3 is 13 amino acids. Looked up from germline, CDR1 is SQVTM and CDR2 is ANQGSEA. In DNA form, the CDR3 reads TGCAGCGTCCGCGGACAGGGGGACACTGAAGCTTTCTTT. This encodes CSVRGQGDTEAFF.

The rearrangement uses TRBV20-1 and TRBJ2-3; D possibly matches TRBD1 or TRBD2 (5 bases each). Trimming took off 7 bases at V and 4 bases at J, with 21 bases between the two ends. Germline CDR1 DFQATT, CDR2 SNEGSKA (reference sequence). CDR3 size: 15 residues. This CDR3 is CSGIGAGGWADTQYF. CDR3 coding DNA: TGCAGTGGGATTGGGGCCGGAGGATGGGCAGATACGCAGTATTTT.

This clonotype was recorded a few times. J is TRBJ2-5 and V is TRBV6-2 or TRBV6-3; maybe TRBD1 (6 bases). V was shortened by 2 bases and J by 3 bases, with 13 bases between the two germline ends. The CDR3 loop spans 15 amino acids. CDR1 and CDR2 (germline): MNHEY, SVGEGT. DNA for the CDR3: TGTGCCAGCAGTTACCGTTTAGGGGGAGAAGAGACCCAGTACTTC. This encodes CASSYRLGGEETQYF.

This clonotype was seen only a few times. The chain links TRBV12-3 or TRBV12-4 to TRBJ2-1, with D perhaps matching TRBD2 (6 bases). The CDR3 sequence is 17 residues long. V was cut by 7 bases and J by 0 bases, with 19 bases left in between. CDR3 bases: TGTGCCAGCAACCCGGGACTTTTCGTAAGCTCCTACAATGAGCAGTTCTTC. Its protein product is CASNPGLFVSSYNEQFF.

This CDR3 is CASSPRTSGNYEQYF. Written as DNA, the CDR3 is TGTGCCAGCAGTCCCAGGACTAGCGGGAACTACGAGCAGTACTTC. The chain links TRBV7-8 to TRBJ2-7; 12 nucleotides align to TRBD2. The CDR3 totals 15 residues. The J segment lost 3 bases and the V segment lost 6 bases, leaving 6 bases of the junction unmatched. CDR1 is SGHVS and CDR2 is FQNEAQ in the germline V gene.

In this sample, this clonotype turned up a few times. The chain's CDR3 is CAISVRDRGTNNEQFF. The CDR3 nucleotides are TGTGCCATCAGCGTCCGGGACAGGGGTACCAACAATGAGCAGTTCTTC. The rearrangement joins TRBV10-3 to TRBJ2-1; 10 bases fit TRBD1. Unmatched junction bases numbered 10, after V lost 6 bases and J lost 5 bases. This CDR3 has 16 amino acids. Germline values: CDR1 ENHRY, CDR2 SYGVKD.

This clonotype was found a few times. The chain has TRBV10-3 and TRBJ1-6; D not resolved. Germline V lookup: CDR1 ENHRY, CDR2 SYGVKD. CDR3 size: 15 residues. V was clipped by 0 bases and J by 10 bases, with 13 bases between them. The CDR3 DNA follows: TGTGCCATCAGTGAGTCGCCCAAGATGGGATCACCCCTCCACTTT. Protein: CAISESPKMGSPLHF.

V and J are TRBV7-9 and TRBJ2-7, with 10 bases matching TRBD2. CDR1 and CDR2 from the germline V gene are SEHNR and FQNEAQ (reference sequence). V lost 5 bases and J lost 2; bases outside the gene matches: 6. The CDR3 covers 15 residues. The CDR3 loop reads CASSQLAGQTYEQYF. The CDR3 bases are TGTGCCAGCAGCCAACTAGCGGGACAGACCTACGAGCAGTACTTC.

The V gene is TRBV5-1, the J gene TRBJ2-2; D remains ambiguous. V was trimmed by 4 bases and J by 5 bases, leaving 15 bases between them. CDR1 is SGHRS, CDR2 YFSETQ, per germline. The CDR3 spans 15 residues. The CDR3 spells CASSPTTRQTGELFF. The CDR3 DNA reads TGCGCCAGCAGCCCCACCACCAGGCAAACCGGGGAGCTGTTTTTT.

This rearrangement joins TRBV6-2 or TRBV6-3 to TRBJ2-3, with TRBD2 as a possible D gene (5 bases). The CDR3 length is 13 residues. CDR1 is MNHEY and CDR2 is SVGEGT in the germline V gene. V gave up 2 bases and J gave up 7 bases, with 10 bases separating them. CDR3: CASSYVALNTQYF. In DNA, the CDR3 is TGTGCCAGCAGTTACGTAGCGTTGAATACGCAGTATTTT.

This clonotype came up a few times. This chain uses TRBV4-3 with TRBJ2-3; TRBD2 aligns across 12 bases. This CDR3 has 16 amino acids. J was trimmed by 5 bases and V by 0 bases; bases with no gene match: 3. Germline loops: CDR1 LGHNA, CDR2 YSLEER. This CDR3 reads CASSQELAGGVDTQYF. The DNA for the CDR3 is TGCGCCAGCAGCCAAGAACTAGCGGGGGGAGTAGATACGCAGTATTTT.